Listed here is a single T cell receptor (beta chain). These data are taken from a study of control samples from healthy donors and cancer patients. Germline CDR1 SGHNT, CDR2 YYREEE (reference sequence). Between the trimmed V and J ends, which lost 0 bases and 10 bases, there was a span of 13 bases. CDR3 length equals 13 residues. Profiled with immunoSEQ multiplex PCR; TCRdb holds only in-frame clones, not every one. The data contain about 69,000 clones, around four fifths of them seen just once; the ten biggest clones take up approximately 2.8%. The rearrangement uses TRBV5-4 and TRBJ2-5; a weak D match, TRBD1 (5 bases). The sequence was obtained from a woman in her forties or fifties with lung cancer. The sample comprised PBMCs. CDR3 coding DNA: TGTGCCAGCAGCTTGGAGACAGTGGGTATCCAGTACTTC. Residues: CASSLETVGIQYF.